Given below is one T cell receptor beta chain in context. Its antigen has not been determined. Per-base quality was not reported, and no clone a single base away is much larger than it. This entry comes from a study of T cell responses to AZD1222 COVID-19 vaccine (dated by TCRdb to the early 2020s). With regard to the full study: AZD1222 recipients with second doses at about 4 weeks or about 12 weeks were pooled, because spike-specific TCR depth and breadth did not differ between schedules. Trial participants were enrolled by age into 18-55, 56-69 and 70-plus year subgroups, with about 150, 28 and 57 TCR-sequenced participants respectively. A total of about 250 trial participants underwent TCR sequencing, of whom 207 had received two doses of AZD1222 and 26 had received two doses of the MenACWY control vaccine.

The CDR3 regions of human TCRbeta chains were subjected to immunosequencing. Per the original workflow: TCRs in the repertoires were matched against a reference library of SARS-CoV-2-specific TCRs that had been generated with the MIRA antigen-specificity platform. Breadth was defined as the fraction of unique TCRs that were SARS-CoV-2-associated. Depth was defined as the fraction of total T cells that were SARS-CoV-2-associated. Using the MIRA data, each spike-specific TCR was assigned both to the spike region to which the TCR was reactive and to a CD4 or CD8 class. Log10-transformed breadth and depth values were compared by one-way ANOVA with Sidak's multiple comparisons tests. As stored in TCRdb, this immuneACCESS dataset retains in-frame rearrangements with V and J assigned. A fraction of the clones does not appear; measured against another copy, unresolved V genes explain less than half of the discrepancy, and the remainder lacks a known reason. The V and J calls and clone size are taken from that table; D and trimming were inferred from the DNA. The sample data list under 140,000 clones, and less than 90% of these were observed just once. 1.6% of the sample is taken by the ten largest.

CDR1 LNHNV and CDR2 YYDKDF are derived from the germline V gene (reference sequence). There are 17 amino acids in the CDR3, from cysteine to phenylalanine inclusive. Only the CDR3 portion is preserved as DNA: 51 bases, with reading frame beginning at the first base. The germline ends are 12 bases apart after V is trimmed by 0 bases and J by 0 bases. Sample time point, as interpreted from the label and publication: baseline before first vaccination. Samples from vaccinated people were obtained from the UK trials COV001 and COV002, which included a single-blind randomized controlled phase 2/3 trial of AZD1222 (ChAdOx1 nCoV-19) in healthy adults. Trial participant PBMC samples were collected at day 0 and day 28 after the second dose for TCRbeta chain sequencing. Study-level results and caveats: After two AZD1222 doses, both the breadth and the depth of spike-specific TCRs were significantly higher than at day 0 and than in MenACWY recipients. Conclusions about previously exposed vaccinees were limited because only six AZD1222 recipients were SARS-CoV-2 seropositive at baseline. In the small 56-69-year group, the increase in depth fell short of significance, most likely because of low power. Because no day 14 peak-response samples were available, repertoires were characterized only after the peak T cell response. Epitopes outside the regions mutated in the B.1.351 and B.1.1.7 variants were reportedly recognized by nearly half of the unique spike-specific TCRs. CD4 TCRs associated with the vaccine covered the entire spike protein, and the dominant responses were in regions 160-218 and 743-854. Participants were mostly white British, with more females than males. The authors suggested clonal diversity may have been underestimated.

The TCR was taken from an adult in good health. This specimen consisted of peripheral blood, obtained on day 0 of AZD1222 vaccination. This chain joins TRBV15 to TRBJ1-3; the D gene is unclear. The DNA sequence is given as TGTGCCACCAGCAGAGATCGTACCAGATCCTCTGGAAACACCATATATTTT. Protein translation: CATSRDRTRSSGNTIYF.